These T cell receptor beta chains were read from a single sample in a study of T cell responses to AZD1222 COVID-19 vaccine. Using immunoSEQ multiplex PCR, the repertoire was profiled, and TCRdb retains in-frame clones only, with some absent. This sample carries approximately 89,000 clones, approximately 90% of them seen once, and the ten largest clones take about an eighth. The sample in question was peripheral blood, obtained on day 0 of AZD1222 vaccination. These TCRs come from an adult in good health. Each CDR3 is given with its conserved first and last residue. The order of the fields is CDR3 protein, CDR3 DNA, clone size, V gene, D gene, J gene. D genes are given only for firm matches. Rows may omit the clone size; those that give it use once, few, many or a size class.

CAISEESQGKPQHF	TGTGCCATCAGTGAGGAGTCACAGGGGAAGCCCCAGCATTTT	few	TRBV10-3	TRBD1	TRBJ1-5
CASSRNRDFSYEQYF	TGTGCCAGCAGCCGAAACCGGGACTTCTCCTACGAGCAGTACTTC	-	TRBV3-1/TRBV3-2	-	TRBJ2-7
CASRPGQGYNEQFF	TGTGCCAGCAGGCCGGGACAGGGGTACAATGAGCAGTTCTTC	few	TRBV27	TRBD1	TRBJ2-1
CASSQGLTSGGLDEQFF	TGCGCCAGCAGCCAAGGTCTGACTAGCGGGGGGCTGGATGAGCAGTTCTTC	-	TRBV4-3	TRBD2	TRBJ2-1
CASRVGPRGGRTEAFF	TGTGCCAGCAGAGTGGGACCCCGGGGGGGGAGGACTGAAGCTTTCTTT	-	TRBV28	-	TRBJ1-1
CASSQDTVTGELFF	TGTGCCAGCAGCCAAGATACGGTCACCGGGGAGCTGTTTTTT	-	TRBV3-1/TRBV3-2	-	TRBJ2-2
CASSEYGRSEGYTF	TGTGCCAGCAGTGAATATGGCAGATCAGAAGGCTACACCTTC	-	TRBV25-1	-	TRBJ1-2
CASGLVRTSGGAWDTGELFF	TGTGCTAGTGGTTTGGTACGGACTAGCGGGGGGGCCTGGGACACCGGGGAGCTGTTTTTT	-	TRBV12-5	TRBD2	TRBJ2-2
CASSGGRWTVLNTEAFF	TGTGCCAGCAGTGGGGGAAGATGGACAGTCCTGAACACTGAAGCTTTCTTT	few	TRBV27	-	TRBJ1-1
CASGLGQGDTEAFF	TGTGCTAGTGGTTTAGGACAGGGTGACACTGAAGCTTTCTTT	-	TRBV12-5	TRBD1	TRBJ1-1
CASSLAPGTLLGETQYF	TGTGCCAGCAGTTTGGCCCCCGGGACACTTCTCGGGGAGACCCAGTACTTC	-	TRBV27	-	TRBJ2-5
CASSVAIPNEQYF	TGCGCCAGCAGCGTGGCCATTCCCAACGAGCAGTACTTC	-	TRBV5-1	-	TRBJ2-7
CASSPTMGTNEKLFF	TGTGCCAGCAGCCCCACAATGGGGACTAATGAAAAACTGTTTTTT	-	TRBV6-4	-	TRBJ1-4
CASSQGPPVTEAFF	TGTGCCAGCAGCCAAGGACCCCCAGTTACTGAAGCTTTCTTT	-	TRBV3-1/TRBV3-2	-	TRBJ1-1
CASSLQGATGNTIYF	TGTGCCAGCTCACTCCAGGGGGCGACTGGAAACACCATATATTTT	once	TRBV18	TRBD1	TRBJ1-3
CASSPGTGWAPSMDTIYF	TGTGCCAGCAGTCCTGGGACAGGGTGGGCTCCATCCATGGACACCATATATTTT	-	TRBV28	TRBD1	TRBJ1-3
CASSLARGGRYNSPLHF	TGTGCCAGCAGCTTAGCGCGGGGGGGTCGGTATAATTCACCCCTCCACTTT	few	TRBV7-6	-	TRBJ1-6
CASSQFFEAFF	TGTGCCAGCAGCCAATTCTTTGAAGCTTTCTTT	-	TRBV14	-	TRBJ1-1
CASSRTRYQETQYF	TGCGCCAGCAGCCGTACGAGGTACCAAGAGACCCAGTACTTC	-	TRBV5-1	-	TRBJ2-5
CASSQEGTVNEKLFF	TGCGCCAGCAGCCAGGAGGGGACTGTTAATGAAAAACTGTTTTTT	-	TRBV4-3	-	TRBJ1-4
CSVDREEAFF	TGCAGCGTTGATAGGGAAGAAGCTTTCTTT	-	TRBV29-1	-	TRBJ1-1
CASSPPGGGSPLHF	TGTGCCAGCTCACCCCCGGGGGGCGGTTCACCCCTCCACTTT	-	TRBV18	-	TRBJ1-6
CAISESSPIF	TGTGCCATCAGTGAGTCGAGCCCGATCTTT	-	TRBV10-3	-	TRBJ1-1
CASSLGLAGGYEQYF	TGTGCCAGCAGCTTAGGGCTAGCGGGGGGTTACGAGCAGTACTTC	-	TRBV7-2	TRBD2	TRBJ2-7
CASSRTGDPGANVLTF	TGCGCCAGCAGCCGAACGGGCGACCCAGGGGCCAACGTCCTGACTTTC	-	TRBV4-1	-	TRBJ2-6
CASSSGQHSGANVLTF	TGTGCCAGTAGTTCAGGTCAGCACTCTGGGGCCAACGTCCTGACTTTC	-	TRBV19	-	TRBJ2-6
CASSQDQGALFFSPLHF	TGCGCCAGCAGCCAAGATCAGGGGGCGCTTTTTTTTTCACCCCTCCACTTT	-	TRBV4-1	TRBD1	TRBJ1-6
CASSLWMGDEQYF	TGTGCCAGCAGTTTATGGATGGGGGACGAGCAGTACTTC	-	TRBV27	-	TRBJ2-7
CASSLTGTNIEAFF	TGTGCCAGCAGCCTCACGGGGACGAACATTGAAGCTTTCTTT	-	TRBV6-5	-	TRBJ1-1
CASSLSRASEQYF	TGTGCCAGCTCACTATCGAGGGCATCGGAGCAGTACTTC	-	TRBV18	-	TRBJ2-7
CATSREEGDGYTF	TGTGCCACCAGCAGAGAAGAAGGTGATGGCTACACCTTC	-	TRBV15	-	TRBJ1-2
CASSPRGGRFAGNTEAFF	TGTGCCAGCTCACCACGGGGGGGCAGGTTTGCCGGGAACACTGAAGCTTTCTTT	-	TRBV18	-	TRBJ1-1
CASSDRGVYNSPLHF	TGTGCCAGCAGTGACAGGGGAGTCTATAATTCACCCCTCCACTTT	-	TRBV6-1	-	TRBJ1-6
CASSPAHGNTIYF	TGTGCCAGCAGCCCGGCCCATGGAAACACCATATATTTT	-	TRBV4-2	-	TRBJ1-3
CASSFLQQNGVLSF	TGTGCCAGCAGTTTTCTTCAACAGAATGGTGTGTTAAGCTTC	-	TRBV28	-	TRBJ1-2
CASSLREAGNIQYF	TGTGCCAGCAGCCTAAGGGAGGCGGGGAACATTCAGTACTTC	-	TRBV7-2	-	TRBJ2-4
CAWSVGQGQETQYF	TGTGCCTGGAGTGTAGGACAGGGCCAAGAGACCCAGTACTTC	-	TRBV30	TRBD1	TRBJ2-5
CASSRGDSSYNEQFF	TGCGCCAGCAGTCGGGGGGATAGCTCCTACAATGAGCAGTTCTTC	-	TRBV5-1	TRBD2	TRBJ2-1
CASSPDGSGGRGANVLTF	TGTGCCAGCAGCCCAGACGGTTCAGGGGGCCGTGGGGCCAACGTCCTGACTTTC	-	TRBV13	TRBD1	TRBJ2-6